The 22 T cell receptor beta chains given below trace back to one sample, sequenced in a study of CD8 T cells in ankylosing spondylitis. Findings and limits, study-wide: Characteristic of ankylosing spondylitis blood, it appeared, was a TCR beta motif comprising roughly 8 highly homologous variants.

One entry per CDR3 protein results from TCRdb running MiXCR on the 5' RACE reads. The sample yields some 800,000 distinct CDR3 sequences, about 12% seen once. These receptors' targets are unknown. The sequenced material came from blood, either unsorted or a sorted T cell fraction (not recorded which). The receptors stem from a male donor with ankylosing spondylitis.

This clonotype was seen more than once but under ten times. The gene calls are TRBV25-1 and TRBJ1-1, with D perhaps matching TRBD1 (6 bases). There are 15 residues in the CDR3. Germline V gene sequence: CDR1 MGHDK, CDR2 SYGVNS. The V end lost 4 bases, the J end lost 1 base, and 13 bases lay between the germline ends. The CDR3 reads CASSAMGATNTEAFF. The CDR3 nucleotides are TGTGCCAGCAGTGCCATGGGGGCGACGAACACTGAAGCTTTCTTT.

The chain has TRBV15 and TRBJ2-4; D is perhaps TRBD2 (5 bases). The CDR3 is 17 residues long. The germline V gene has CDR1 LNHNV and CDR2 YYDKDF (reference sequence). V lost 0 bases to trimming and J lost 5 bases, with 17 bases between them. CDR3 in amino acids: CATSREVSWEWENIQYF. As DNA, the CDR3 is TGTGCCACCAGCAGAGAAGTGTCCTGGGAGTGGGAAAACATTCAGTACTTC.

This clonotype was counted only a few times. This chain links TRBV19 with TRBJ2-7; D remains unclear. Trimming took off 4 bases at V and 5 bases at J, with 9 bases between the two ends. In germline, CDR1 is LNHDA, CDR2 SQIVND (reference sequence). The CDR3 sequence is 12 residues long. The CDR3 loop is CASSTAFDEQYF. The CDR3 DNA follows: TGTGCCAGTAGTACCGCGTTTGACGAGCAGTACTTC. The complete variable domain, with remaining parts taken from reference TRBV19 and TRBJ2-7, reads DGGITQSPKYLFRKEGQNVTLSCEQNLNHDAMYWYRQDPGQGLRLIYYSQIVNDFQKGDIAEGYSVSREKKESFPLTVTSAQKNPTAFYLCASSTAFDEQYFGPGTRLTVT.

In this sample, this clonotype turned up a few times. This chain uses TRBV5-1 with TRBJ1-1, with D unresolved. CDR1 is SGHRS, CDR2 YFSETQ, per germline. The CDR3 length is 13 residues. Trimming left V 4 bases short and J 4 bases short, with 11 bases between. The chain's CDR3 is CASSTRGGTEAFF. Written as DNA, the CDR3 is TGCGCCAGCAGCACGCGGGGAGGCACTGAAGCTTTCTTT.

The rearrangement joins TRBV7-6 to TRBJ2-2; a weak D match, TRBD1 (6 bases). Trimming shortened V by 4 bases and J by 3 bases, and 15 bases separated the two germline ends. CDR1 is SGHVS, CDR2 FNYEAQ, per germline. This CDR3 has 16 amino acids. The CDR3 sequence is CASSSATGLDTGELFF. In DNA form, the CDR3 reads TGTGCCAGCAGCTCGGCGACAGGTTTAGACACCGGGGAGCTGTTTTTT.

This clonotype was detected a few times. The J gene is TRBJ1-1, the V gene TRBV6-2 or TRBV6-3; no clear D. Trimming took off 3 bases at V and 7 bases at J, with 12 bases between the two ends. The CDR3 consists of 13 residues. Germline V gives CDR1 MNHEY, CDR2 SVGEGT. The CDR3 protein is CASSYRLRLEAFF. CDR3 coding DNA: TGTGCCAGCAGTTATCGGCTAAGGCTTGAAGCTTTCTTT.

This clonotype has a count of ten or more. V usage is TRBV29-1 and J usage is TRBJ1-6; D not resolved. V lost 4 bases and J 8 bases, leaving 9 bases between the germline ends. This CDR3 is 12 amino acids long. The germline gives CDR1 SQVTM, CDR2 ANQGSEA. CDR3 sequence reads: CSVVGQYSPLHF. CDR3 bases: TGCAGCGTTGTTGGGCAGTATTCACCCCTCCACTTT.

This clonotype was observed a few times. The chain uses TRBV2 and TRBJ2-7; D is tentatively TRBD1 or TRBD2 (5 bases each). Trimming removed 6 bases at V and 7 bases at J, with 10 bases between. Germline CDR1 SNHLY, CDR2 FYNNEI. The CDR3 sequence is 11 residues long. CDR3 in amino acids: CASRGEVEQYF. The CDR3 nucleotides read TGTGCCAGCAGGGGGGAAGTGGAGCAGTACTTC.

This clonotype occurred many times. The CDR3 DNA is TGCGCCAGCAGCTTGGCGGTCAGTAGTGGCACTGAAGCTTTCTTT. Its protein product is CASSLAVSSGTEAFF. V gene TRBV5-1 combines with J gene TRBJ1-1; D uncertain. The CDR3 sequence is 15 residues long. Germline V gene data show CDR1 as SGHRS and CDR2 as YFSETQ. Trimming took 0 bases from V and 4 from J, leaving 13 bases between them.

V usage is TRBV6-1 and J usage is TRBJ1-1, with TRBD1 as a possible D gene (6 bases). V was pared by 7 bases and J by 1 base, with 16 bases between. This CDR3 contains 15 residues. Per the germline V gene, CDR1 is MNHNS and CDR2 is SASEGT. The CDR3 DNA reads as TGTGCCAGCACCGTACAGGGCGTAGCGAACACTGAAGCTTTCTTT. Translated, it gives CASTVQGVANTEAFF.

V usage is TRBV7-6 and J usage is TRBJ1-2; weak D call: TRBD1 (5 bases). Germline CDR1 reads SGHVS; CDR2 reads FNYEAQ. V shed 1 base and J shed 8 bases, with 11 bases lying between them. The CDR3 spans 13 residues. The CDR3 sequence: CASSLGREKGYTF. CDR3 DNA: TGTGCCAGCAGCTTAGGCAGGGAAAAAGGCTACACCTTC.

This clonotype has at least ten counts. This sequence joins TRBV29-1 and TRBJ2-5; D is ambiguous. V was clipped by 3 bases and J by 4 bases, with 12 bases between them. The CDR3 consists of 13 residues. CDR1 and CDR2 (germline): SQVTM, ANQGSEA. The CDR3 loop is CSVDWALGETQYF. The CDR3 DNA sequence: TGCAGCGTTGATTGGGCCCTGGGAGAGACCCAGTACTTC.

In its sample, this clonotype was seen a few times. This chain connects TRBV18 to TRBJ1-1, with no clear D. The germline V gene encodes CDR1 KGHSH and CDR2 LQKENI. Trimming took 2 bases from V and 7 from J, leaving 8 bases between them. This CDR3 spans 12 amino acids. CDR3 amino acids: CASSPLGNEAFF. As DNA, the CDR3 is TGTGCCAGCTCACCATTGGGGAATGAAGCTTTCTTT.

V gene TRBV12-3 or TRBV12-4 combines with J gene TRBJ1-1; D is ambiguous. CDR3 length: 15 amino acids. V shed 4 bases and J shed 0 bases, with 12 bases lying between them. The CDR3 here is CASSSSGLVNTEAFF. CDR3 DNA sequence: TGTGCCAGCAGTTCCTCGGGCCTGGTGAACACTGAAGCTTTCTTT.

This clonotype has only a few counts. The chain combines TRBV20-1 with TRBJ1-2, with D tentatively TRBD1 (6 bases). Germline-derived CDR1 and CDR2 are DFQATT and SNEGSKA (reference sequence). V was clipped by 1 base and J by 0 bases, with 15 bases between them. This CDR3 has 16 amino acids. In nucleotides, the CDR3 is TGCAGTGCTAGAGCTCGCCTGGGGGCCACTAACTATGGCTACACCTTC. It is translated as CSARARLGATNYGYTF.

The rearrangement joins TRBV11-2 to TRBJ2-5; D possibly matches TRBD1 or TRBD2 (5 bases each). This CDR3 region has 16 residues. V lost 3 bases and J 2 bases, leaving 16 bases between the germline ends. CDR1 and CDR2 from the germline V gene are SGHAT and FQNNGV. CDR3 residues: CASSLGRVGPQETQYF. CDR3 sequence (DNA): TGTGCCAGCAGCTTGGGACGGGTGGGACCACAAGAGACCCAGTACTTC.

This clonotype came up many times. The chain recombines TRBV24-1 with TRBJ2-3; tentatively, D is TRBD2 (6 bases). This CDR3 region has 17 residues. Germline V gives CDR1 KGHDR, CDR2 SFDVKD. V dropped 3 bases and J dropped 4 bases, with 19 bases sitting between them. DNA of the CDR3: TGTGCCACCAGTGATCCTTCTGGAGGAGGGCGAGCAGATACGCAGTATTTT. Translating it yields CATSDPSGGGRADTQYF.

This clonotype was counted between two and nine times. V is TRBV20-1 and J is TRBJ2-3; unclear D gene. CDR1 is DFQATT and CDR2 is SNEGSKA in the germline V gene (reference sequence). The germline V and J ends were trimmed by 3 bases and 0 bases, with 16 bases remaining between them. The CDR3 runs 16 residues. The DNA for the CDR3 is TGCAGTGCTAGTAACTCTGGGAACCCCAGCACAGATACGCAGTATTTT. This translates into CSASNSGNPSTDTQYF.

This clonotype was seen only a few times. The CDR3 is CSAGTGGVLYEQYF. The CDR3 coding sequence is TGCAGTGCTGGGACAGGGGGCGTGTTGTACGAGCAGTACTTC. The chain couples TRBV20-1 to TRBJ2-7; 12 positions match TRBD1. The V and J ends lost 5 bases and 4 bases, in that order; junction bases with no gene match: 6. CDR3 size: 14 residues. CDR1 and CDR2 from the germline V gene are DFQATT and SNEGSKA (reference sequence).

The chain employs TRBV5-1 and TRBJ2-1; 8 bases match TRBD2. Germline CDR1 reads SGHRS; CDR2 reads YFSETQ. CDR3 length: 14 amino acids. The junction had 8 bases not matched to a gene; V was cut back by 4 bases and J by 8 bases. The CDR3 sequence: CASSRAGAIDEQFF. CDR3 coding DNA: TGCGCCAGCAGCCGAGCGGGAGCCATCGATGAGCAGTTCTTC.

The table lists this clonotype with many counts. The chain recombines TRBV29-1 with TRBJ2-2; D is possibly TRBD1 or TRBD2 (5 bases each). Germline V gene data show CDR1 as SQVTM and CDR2 as ANQGSEA. V was cut by 7 bases and J by 0 bases, with 9 bases left in between. The CDR3 sequence is 13 residues long. CDR3 sequence (DNA): TGCAGCGGGGGACGGTCGAACACCGGGGAGCTGTTTTTT. Its translation is CSGGRSNTGELFF.

The chain uses TRBV20-1 and TRBJ2-1, with 9 bases aligning to TRBD1. This CDR3 is built from 13 residues. After removal of 6 bases from V and 4 bases from J, the junction contained 4 bases not matched to a gene. The V gene's germline CDR1 is DFQATT and CDR2 SNEGSKA (reference sequence). The CDR3 region is CSASTGGYNEQFF. Here the CDR3 DNA reads TGCAGTGCGTCGACAGGGGGATACAATGAGCAGTTCTTC.